The clone carrying this T cell receptor (beta chain) has a handful of counts. The antigen remains unidentified. These data come from a study of cytomegalovirus exposure and HLA in healthy donors. For the study at large: From HLA-typed donors, an early data release held roughly 89 million unique TCRs.

Findings of the study overall: Later on, an analysis found that several of the most significant clusters appeared to be linked to common viral pathogens, which included parvovirus B19. Upon later analysis, TCR association rates were observed to vary by HLA locus, being highest for DRB1 and lowest for HLA-C.

Germline V CDR1 and CDR2: WNHNN, SYGVQD (reference sequence). The CDR3 consists of 13 residues. The V end was cut by 4 bases, the J end by 6 bases, with 9 bases between. The PCR contained 60 Vbeta and 13 Jbeta primers. Method: immunoSEQ multiplex PCR; TCRdb's copy keeps in-frame clones and lacks some. Counted here are under 150,000 clones, 70% to 85% occurring once; the ten biggest clones make up less than 3%. The sequence derives from a male donor in good health and CMV-seronegative. Sequencing was performed on PBMCs. This chain joins TRBV10-1 and TRBJ2-2; unclear D gene. In nucleotides, the CDR3 is TGCGCCAGCAGTGCCTCCGTTCCCGGGGAGCTGTTTTTT. Translation gives CASSASVPGELFF.